Following are 31 T cell receptor beta chains from one sample sequenced in a study of cytomegalovirus exposure and HLA in healthy donors. Both 60 Vbeta primers and 13 Jbeta primers went into the PCR. Using immunoSEQ multiplex PCR, the repertoire was profiled, and TCRdb retains in-frame clones only, with some absent. Found here are 130,000 or so clones; the top ten clones hold 1.5% to 1.7%. Sample: PBMCs. These receptors all come from a woman aged 40 to 55 in good health and CMV-seronegative.

This sequence joins TRBV28 and TRBJ1-2; 7 bases map to TRBD1. The CDR3 is 16 amino acids. The germline CDR1 and CDR2 sequences are MDHEN and SYDVKM. Trimming took 3 bases from V and 4 from J; bases not matched to a gene: 11. CDR3 DNA sequence: TGTGCCAGCAGTTTGTTGGCAGGGGGGAGAGGCTATGGCTACACCTTC. Translating gives CASSLLAGGRGYGYTF.

The chain joins TRBV11-3 to TRBJ1-1, with unresolved D. The V gene lost 5 bases and the J gene lost 0 bases, with 7 bases spanning the gap. The CDR3 covers 13 residues. Germline-derived CDR1 and CDR2 are SGHNT and YENEEA. The CDR3 here is CASSELVNTEAFF. The CDR3, as DNA: TGTGCCAGCAGCGAGCTCGTGAACACTGAAGCTTTCTTT.

This chain uses TRBV9 with TRBJ2-5; 7 nucleotides agree with TRBD1. The CDR3 spans 15 residues. Germline assignment: CDR1 SGDLS and CDR2 YYNGEE. The junction had 8 bases not matched to a gene; V was cut back by 3 bases and J by 3 bases. The CDR3 reads CASSARSGTEETQYF. In DNA form, the CDR3 reads TGTGCCAGCAGCGCCAGATCCGGGACAGAAGAGACCCAGTACTTC. The variable domain in full, completed from reference TRBV9 and TRBJ2-5, reads DSGVTQTPKHLITATGQRVTLRCSPRSGDLSVYWYQQSLDQGLQFLIQYYNGEERAKGNILERFSAQQFPDLHSELNLSSLELGDSALYFCASSARSGTEETQYFGPGTRLLVL.

The CDR3 coding sequence is TGTGCCAGCAGCCCTAGGAGCGGGGACTACAATGAGCAGTTCTTC. It specifies CASSPRSGDYNEQFF. This chain connects TRBV5-4 to TRBJ2-1, with TRBD2 identical over 7 bases. CDR3 length equals 15 residues. J was trimmed by 3 bases and V by 4 bases; bases with no gene match: 7. Germline lookup yields CDR1 SGHNT and CDR2 YYREEE (reference sequence).

The rearrangement joins TRBV10-2 to TRBJ2-7; a weak D match, TRBD2 (5 bases). Germline V gene data show CDR1 as WSHSY and CDR2 as SAAADI. V was cut by 2 bases and J by 2 bases, with 10 bases left in between. This CDR3 spans 14 amino acids. As DNA, the CDR3 is TGCGCCAGCAGTGAGCGAGCGGACCCCTACGAGCAGTACTTC. Its translation is CASSERADPYEQYF.

Worth noting for this clone: One junction end does not reproduce the germline sequence, and a read error may be involved. CDR3: CASSLRGDETQYF. CDR3 sequence (DNA): TGTGCTAGCAGCTTGCGGGGGGATGAGACCCAGTACTTC. The chain is built from TRBV7-7 and TRBJ2-5; 8 positions agree with TRBD2. This CDR3 has 13 residues. Germline assignment: CDR1 SSHAT and CDR2 FNYEAQ (reference sequence).

This chain connects TRBV5-1 to TRBJ1-1, with D uncertain. Germline assignment: CDR1 SGHRS and CDR2 YFSETQ. Trimming removed 0 bases at V and 1 base at J, with 7 bases between. The CDR3 consists of 14 residues. The CDR3 DNA sequence: TGCGCCAGCAGCTTGGGGTCGGGGAACACTGAAGCTTTCTTT. It specifies CASSLGSGNTEAFF.

The CDR3 bases are TGCGCCAGCAGCGGCGGACTAGTGGAGGAGCAGTACTTC. This translates into CASSGGLVEEQYF. The J gene is TRBJ2-7, the V gene TRBV5-1; 7 bases match TRBD2. The germline CDR1 and CDR2 sequences are SGHRS and YFSETQ. The trim removed 4 bases at V and 7 bases at J, leaving 8 bases unmatched. The CDR3 loop spans 13 amino acids.

The V call is TRBV6-1, the J call TRBJ1-1, with a weak D call TRBD1 (5 bases). V was cut by 6 bases and J by 3 bases, with 17 bases left in between. Germline-derived CDR1 and CDR2 are MNHNS and SASEGT. The CDR3 consists of 15 residues. CDR3 in DNA: TGTGCCAGCAGCTCTGAAATTTGGGGGGACACTGAAGCTTTCTTT. It codes for CASSSEIWGDTEAFF.

This sequence joins TRBV18 and TRBJ2-3; D gene unclear. The length of the CDR3 is 14 residues. The germline V gene encodes CDR1 KGHSH and CDR2 LQKENI. V lost 2 bases to trimming and J lost 2 bases, with 8 bases between them. The CDR3: CASSPTDTTDTQYF. CDR3 nucleotide sequence: TGTGCCAGCTCACCAACTGACACCACAGATACGCAGTATTTT.

The chain combines TRBV5-1 with TRBJ2-7; 7 nucleotides match TRBD1. J was trimmed by 0 bases and V by 4 bases; bases with no gene match: 7. Germline values: CDR1 SGHRS, CDR2 YFSETQ. The CDR3 covers 15 residues. The CDR3: CASSPRGQASYEQYF. The CDR3 DNA is TGCGCCAGCAGCCCCAGAGGACAGGCCTCCTACGAGCAGTACTTC. The full variable domain, rest sourced from reference TRBV5-1 and TRBJ2-7, is KAGVTQTPRYLIKTRGQQVTLSCSPISGHRSVSWYQQTPGQGLQFLFEYFSETQRNKGNFPGRFSGRQFSNSRSEMNVSTLELGDSALYLCASSPRGQASYEQYFGPGTRLTVT.

This chain uses TRBV6-6 with TRBJ1-2; no reliable D call. Germline assignment: CDR1 MNHNY and CDR2 SVGAGI (reference sequence). The CDR3 totals 13 residues. Trimming removed 10 bases at V and 4 bases at J, with 16 bases between. As DNA, the CDR3 is TGTGCCACTATCAGGACCCGGGGCTATGGCTACACCTTC. Translation gives CATIRTRGYGYTF.

The chain carries TRBV5-1 and TRBJ2-7; D remains unclear. The CDR3 length is 15 residues. V was shortened by 4 bases and J by 0 bases, with 14 bases between the two germline ends. Germline CDR1 SGHRS, CDR2 YFSETQ. CDR3 amino acids: CASSGRITPSYEQYF. The DNA for the CDR3 is TGCGCCAGCAGCGGCAGGATAACTCCCTCCTACGAGCAGTACTTC.

V and J are TRBV25-1 and TRBJ2-7, with TRBD1 matching 8 bases. V was pared by 4 bases and J by 6 bases, with 17 bases of the junction left unmatched. The CDR3 extends over 17 amino acids. The germline gives CDR1 MGHDK, CDR2 SYGVNS. The CDR3 sequence is CASSATGARGFHGEQYF. For the CDR3, the DNA is TGTGCCAGCAGTGCGACAGGGGCGAGGGGTTTTCACGGCGAGCAGTACTTC.

V and J are TRBV5-4 and TRBJ1-4; TRBD1 matches 10 bases. CDR3 size: 17 residues. Germline CDR1 reads SGHNT; CDR2 reads YYREEE (reference sequence). V shed 0 bases, J shed 4 bases, and the junction held 6 bases outside the gene matches. CDR3 DNA: TGTGCCAGCAGCTTGGGAGCCGGGACAGGGGATAATGAAAAACTGTTTTTT. This encodes CASSLGAGTGDNEKLFF.

The V call is TRBV7-9, the J call TRBJ1-4, with D possibly being TRBD1 (6 bases). The germline CDR1 and CDR2 sequences are SEHNR and FQNEAQ (reference sequence). This CDR3 is built from 17 residues. Trimming shortened V by 2 bases and J by 5 bases, and 18 bases separated the two germline ends. The CDR3 nucleotides read TGTGCCAGCAGCTTATTAGGGGGAATAGACCCAAATGAAAAACTGTTTTTT. Protein product: CASSLLGGIDPNEKLFF.

Here the CDR3 reads CASSLSGGIYNEQFF. Here the CDR3 DNA reads TGTGCCAGCAGCCTGTCAGGGGGTATTTACAATGAGCAGTTCTTC. V gene TRBV5-4 combines with J gene TRBJ2-1, with 7 bases aligning to TRBD1. Trimming removed 4 bases from V and 4 bases from J; junction bases left unmatched: 8. The CDR3 runs 15 residues. Germline CDR1 reads SGHNT; CDR2 reads YYREEE (reference sequence).

The gene calls are TRBV5-6 and TRBJ2-1; the D gene is possibly TRBD1 (6 bases). The V gene's germline CDR1 is SGHDT and CDR2 YYEEEE. Trimming took 4 bases from V and 5 from J, leaving 13 bases between them. CDR3 length: 14 amino acids. The CDR3 region is CASSPRDTNNEQFF. In DNA form, the CDR3 reads TGTGCCAGCAGCCCGAGGGACACCAACAATGAGCAGTTCTTC.

The chain combines TRBV5-5 with TRBJ2-1, with a possible D match to TRBD2 (6 bases). Germline CDR1 reads SGHKS; CDR2 reads YYEKEE (reference sequence). V was clipped by 4 bases and J by 0 bases, with 8 bases between them. The CDR3 spans 14 residues. CDR3 nucleotides: TGTGCCAGCAGCCCCGGGGGCTCCTACAATGAGCAGTTCTTC. Translated: CASSPGGSYNEQFF.

The chain employs TRBV7-6 and TRBJ2-1; TRBD1 matches at 7 bases. The trim removed 1 base at V and 14 bases at J, leaving 14 bases unmatched. The CDR3 has 15 amino acids. Germline lookup yields CDR1 SGHVS and CDR2 FNYEAQ. In nucleotides, the CDR3 is TGTGCCAGCAGCTTAGAGGGACAGAGCCCTCTACGCGAGTTCTTC. Translation gives CASSLEGQSPLREFF.

On this clone itself: The same CDR3 is also encoded by other DNA sequences in this sample. This chain joins TRBV7-3 and TRBJ2-5, with D possibly being TRBD2 (6 bases). The CDR3 runs 14 residues. CDR1 SGHTA and CDR2 FQGTGA come from the germline V gene. Trimming took off 2 bases at V and 5 bases at J, with 12 bases between the two ends. CDR3 nucleotide sequence: TGTGCCAGCAGCTTAGGCGGGGAGCAGGAGACCCAGTACTTC. Its protein is CASSLGGEQETQYF.

The chain employs TRBV9 and TRBJ1-1; tentatively, D is TRBD1 (5 bases). This CDR3 contains 14 residues. V lost 2 bases to trimming and J lost 0 bases, with 8 bases between them. Germline V gene sequence: CDR1 SGDLS, CDR2 YYNGEE. In DNA, the CDR3 is TGTGCCAGCAGCGTCAGGGCCATGAACACTGAAGCTTTCTTT. Amino acids: CASSVRAMNTEAFF. The variable domain in full, completed from reference TRBV9 and TRBJ1-1, reads DSGVTQTPKHLITATGQRVTLRCSPRSGDLSVYWYQQSLDQGLQFLIQYYNGEERAKGNILERFSAQQFPDLHSELNLSSLELGDSALYFCASSVRAMNTEAFFGQGTRLTVV.

This sequence joins TRBV15 and TRBJ1-4; no clear D. The CDR3 has 12 amino acids. Germline V gene sequence: CDR1 LNHNV, CDR2 YYDKDF (reference sequence). V gave up 4 bases and J gave up 8 bases, with 8 bases separating them. The CDR3 nucleotides are TGTGCCACCAGCACCACGGGGGAAAAACTGTTTTTT. It translates to CATSTTGEKLFF. The full variable domain, completed using reference TRBV15 and TRBJ1-4, is DAMVIQNPRYQVTQFGKPVTLSCSQTLNHNVMYWYQQKSSQAPKLLFHYYDKDFNNEADTPDNFQSRRPNTSFCFLDIRSPGLGDTAMYLCATSTTGEKLFFGSGTQLSVL.

The rearrangement uses TRBV5-1 and TRBJ1-3, with a weak D call TRBD1 (6 bases). CDR3 length: 18 amino acids. Germline values: CDR1 SGHRS, CDR2 YFSETQ. Trimming shortened V by 0 bases and J by 0 bases, and 16 bases separated the two germline ends. CDR3 sequence (DNA): TGCGCCAGCAGCTTGGACCCGACAGGTCCTTTCTCTGGAAACACCATATATTTT. It is translated as CASSLDPTGPFSGNTIYF. Full variable domain (remainder filled in from reference TRBV5-1 and TRBJ1-3): KAGVTQTPRYLIKTRGQQVTLSCSPISGHRSVSWYQQTPGQGLQFLFEYFSETQRNKGNFPGRFSGRQFSNSRSEMNVSTLELGDSALYLCASSLDPTGPFSGNTIYFGEGSWLTVV.

DNA for the CDR3: TGTGCCAGCCAGCGAGGGAACACCGGGGAGCTGTTTTTT. Its protein product is CASQRGNTGELFF. V is TRBV7-3 and J is TRBJ2-2; D uncertain. Per the germline V gene, CDR1 is SGHTA and CDR2 is FQGTGA. The V and J ends lost 8 bases and 1 base respectively, with 8 bases between them. The CDR3 runs 13 residues.

V usage is TRBV7-3 and J usage is TRBJ2-3; 13 bases agree with TRBD2. J was trimmed by 3 bases and V by 5 bases; bases with no gene match: 5. CDR3 length equals 16 residues. CDR1 is SGHTA and CDR2 is FQGTGA in the germline V gene. The CDR3 DNA sequence: TGTGCCAGCAGCCCCAGGACTAGCGGGGGAACAGATACGCAGTATTTT. Protein product: CASSPRTSGGTDTQYF.

The chain joins TRBV9 to TRBJ1-2; 9 positions match TRBD1. CDR3 length: 15 residues. Germline lookup yields CDR1 SGDLS and CDR2 YYNGEE. With 0 bases clipped from V and 4 bases from J, the junction kept 4 bases outside the gene matches. The CDR3 region is CASSVAGTGTYGYTF. In DNA form, the CDR3 reads TGTGCCAGCAGCGTAGCCGGGACAGGGACCTATGGCTACACCTTC.

J is TRBJ2-2 and V is TRBV4-3; 9 nucleotides align to TRBD1. From germline, CDR1 is LGHNA and CDR2 YSLEER. The CDR3 is made up of 16 amino acids. The ends lost 1 base at V and 6 bases at J; junction bases unmatched: 6. In nucleotides, the CDR3 is TGCGCCAGCAGCCAAGGGACAGGGGTTAGGCCCGGGGAGCTGTTTTTT. It translates to CASSQGTGVRPGELFF.

The V gene is TRBV6-1, the J gene TRBJ2-5, with 7 bases identical to TRBD2. The junction had 11 bases not matched to a gene; V was cut back by 3 bases and J by 4 bases. Germline V CDR1 and CDR2: MNHNS, SASEGT. This CDR3 region has 16 residues. The CDR3 DNA follows: TGTGCCAGCAGTGACGGAAGACTAACGGGGGGAGAGACCCAGTACTTC. Residues: CASSDGRLTGGETQYF.

The chain has TRBV7-9 and TRBJ1-1; no definite D call. The CDR3 runs to 15 residues. The germline V and J ends were trimmed by 4 bases and 4 bases, with 16 bases remaining between them. From germline, CDR1 is SEHNR and CDR2 FQNEAQ (reference sequence). The CDR3 region has the DNA TGTGCCAGCAGCTCCGGGAGCCCTAGGCCCACTGAAGCTTTCTTT. It translates to CASSSGSPRPTEAFF.

The V gene is TRBV10-3, the J gene TRBJ2-1, with 10 nucleotides matching TRBD2. The CDR3 is made up of 14 amino acids. V shed 7 bases and J 10 bases; nucleotides not matched to a gene: 10. The germline V gene encodes CDR1 ENHRY and CDR2 SYGVKD. The CDR3 DNA reads as TGTGCCATCACGGTCAGCGGGGGGGTGGGGGAGCAGTTCTTC. As protein: CAITVSGGVGEQFF.